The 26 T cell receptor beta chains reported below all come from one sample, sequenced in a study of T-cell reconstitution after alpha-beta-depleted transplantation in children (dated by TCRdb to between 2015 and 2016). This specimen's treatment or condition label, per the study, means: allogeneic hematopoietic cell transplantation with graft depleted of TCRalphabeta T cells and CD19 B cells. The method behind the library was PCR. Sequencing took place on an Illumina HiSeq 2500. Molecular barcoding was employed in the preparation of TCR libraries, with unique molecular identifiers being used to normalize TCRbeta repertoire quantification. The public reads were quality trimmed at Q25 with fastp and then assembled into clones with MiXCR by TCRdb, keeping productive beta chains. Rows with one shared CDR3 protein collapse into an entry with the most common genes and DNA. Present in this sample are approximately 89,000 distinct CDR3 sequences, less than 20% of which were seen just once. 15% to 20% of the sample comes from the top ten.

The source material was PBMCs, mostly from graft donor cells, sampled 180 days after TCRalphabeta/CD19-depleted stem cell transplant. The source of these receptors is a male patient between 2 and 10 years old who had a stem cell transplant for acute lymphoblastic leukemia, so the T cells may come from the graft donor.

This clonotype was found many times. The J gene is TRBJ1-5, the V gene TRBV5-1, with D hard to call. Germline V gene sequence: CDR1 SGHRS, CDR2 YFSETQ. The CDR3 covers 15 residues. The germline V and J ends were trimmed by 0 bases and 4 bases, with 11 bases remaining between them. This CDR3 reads CASSLGQSKNQPQHF. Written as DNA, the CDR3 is TGCGCCAGCAGCTTGGGGCAGAGCAAAAATCAGCCCCAGCATTTT.

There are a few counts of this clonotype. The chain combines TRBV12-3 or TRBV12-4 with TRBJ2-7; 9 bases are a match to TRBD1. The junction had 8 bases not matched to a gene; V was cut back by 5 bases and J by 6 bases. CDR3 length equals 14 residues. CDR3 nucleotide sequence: TGTGCCAGCAGTCCAAGACAGGGGGTCGGCGAGCAGTACTTC. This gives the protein CASSPRQGVGEQYF.

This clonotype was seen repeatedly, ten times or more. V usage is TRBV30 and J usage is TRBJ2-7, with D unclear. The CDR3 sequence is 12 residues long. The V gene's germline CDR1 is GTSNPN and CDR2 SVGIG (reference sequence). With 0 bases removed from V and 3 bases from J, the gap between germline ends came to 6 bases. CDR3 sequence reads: CAWSVMGYEQYF. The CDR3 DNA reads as TGTGCCTGGAGTGTTATGGGCTACGAGCAGTACTTC.

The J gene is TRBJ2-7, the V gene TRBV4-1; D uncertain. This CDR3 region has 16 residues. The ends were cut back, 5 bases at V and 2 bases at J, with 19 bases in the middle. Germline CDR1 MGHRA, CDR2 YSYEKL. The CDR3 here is CASSSGTFAPPYEQYF. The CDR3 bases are TGCGCCAGCAGCTCAGGTACCTTCGCCCCCCCCTACGAGCAGTACTTC.

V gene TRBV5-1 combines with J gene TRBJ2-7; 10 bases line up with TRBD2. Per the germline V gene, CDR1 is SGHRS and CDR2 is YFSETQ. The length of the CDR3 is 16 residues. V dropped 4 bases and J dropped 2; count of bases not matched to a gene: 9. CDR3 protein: CASSHQTSGRTYEQYF. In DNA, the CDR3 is TGCGCCAGCAGCCACCAGACTAGCGGGCGGACCTACGAGCAGTACTTC.

The CDR3 DNA reads TGTGCCTGGAGTTCCTGGGGGGGCCGGAGCACTGAAGCTTTCTTT. It specifies CAWSSWGGRSTEAFF. The chain recombines TRBV30 with TRBJ1-1; a weak D match, TRBD1 (6 bases). The V end lost 2 bases, the J end lost 4 bases, and 17 bases lay between the germline ends. The CDR3 totals 15 residues. CDR1 GTSNPN and CDR2 SVGIG come from the germline V gene (reference sequence). The variable domain in full, with the rest retrieved from reference TRBV30 and TRBJ1-1, is SQTIHQWPATLVQPVGSPLSLECTVEGTSNPNLYWYRQAAGRGLQLLFYSVGIGQISSEVPQNLSASRPQDRQFILSSKKLLLSDSGFYLCAWSSWGGRSTEAFFGQGTRLTVV.

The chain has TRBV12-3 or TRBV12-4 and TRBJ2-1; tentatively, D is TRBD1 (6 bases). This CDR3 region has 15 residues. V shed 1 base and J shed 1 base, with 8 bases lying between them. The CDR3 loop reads CASSLGQESYNEQFF. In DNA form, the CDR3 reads TGTGCCAGCAGTTTAGGACAGGAGTCCTACAATGAGCAGTTCTTC.

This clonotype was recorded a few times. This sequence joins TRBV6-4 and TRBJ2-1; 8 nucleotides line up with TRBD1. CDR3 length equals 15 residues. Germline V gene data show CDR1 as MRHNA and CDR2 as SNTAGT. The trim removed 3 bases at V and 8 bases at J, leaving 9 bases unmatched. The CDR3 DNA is TGTGCCAGCAGTGATCGACAGGGGATGAGGGATGAGCAGTTCTTC. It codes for CASSDRQGMRDEQFF.

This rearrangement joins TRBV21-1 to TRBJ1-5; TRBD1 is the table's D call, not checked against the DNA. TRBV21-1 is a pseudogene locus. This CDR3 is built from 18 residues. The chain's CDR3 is CASSKSPPGQGIGQPQHF. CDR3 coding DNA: TGTGCCAGCAGCAAAAGCCCTCCGGGACAGGGAATAGGTCAGCCCCAGCATTTT.

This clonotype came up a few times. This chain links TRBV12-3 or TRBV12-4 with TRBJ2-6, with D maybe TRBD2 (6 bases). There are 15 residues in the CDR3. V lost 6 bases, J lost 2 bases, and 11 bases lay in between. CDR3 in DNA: TGTGCCAGCAGCCCCCCGGGGGCTGGGGCCAACGTCCTGACTTTC. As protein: CASSPPGAGANVLTF.

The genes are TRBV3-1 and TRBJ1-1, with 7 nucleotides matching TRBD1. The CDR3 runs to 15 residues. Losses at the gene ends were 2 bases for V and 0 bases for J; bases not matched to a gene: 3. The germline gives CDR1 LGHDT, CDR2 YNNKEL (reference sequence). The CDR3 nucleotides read TGTGCCAGCAGCCAAACCGGGACAGTGAACACTGAAGCTTTCTTT. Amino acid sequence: CASSQTGTVNTEAFF.

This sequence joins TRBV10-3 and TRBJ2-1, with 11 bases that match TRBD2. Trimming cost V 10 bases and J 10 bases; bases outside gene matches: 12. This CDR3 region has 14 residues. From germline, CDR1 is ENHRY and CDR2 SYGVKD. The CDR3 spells CATSGTSGDGEQFF. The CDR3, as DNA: TGTGCCACCTCGGGGACTAGCGGAGATGGGGAGCAGTTCTTC.

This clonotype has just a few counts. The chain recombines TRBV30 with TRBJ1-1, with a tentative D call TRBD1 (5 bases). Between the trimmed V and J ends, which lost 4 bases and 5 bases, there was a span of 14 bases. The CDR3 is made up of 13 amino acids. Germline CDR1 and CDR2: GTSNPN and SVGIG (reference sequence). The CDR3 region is CAWTPGVGTEAFF. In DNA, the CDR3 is TGTGCCTGGACCCCGGGGGTTGGAACTGAAGCTTTCTTT.

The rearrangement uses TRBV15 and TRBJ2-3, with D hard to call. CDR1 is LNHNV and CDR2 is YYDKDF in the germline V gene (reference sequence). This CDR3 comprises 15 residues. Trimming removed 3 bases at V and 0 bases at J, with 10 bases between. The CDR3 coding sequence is TGTGCCACCAGCAGGGCTTTTGCCAGCACAGATACGCAGTATTTT. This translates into CATSRAFASTDTQYF.

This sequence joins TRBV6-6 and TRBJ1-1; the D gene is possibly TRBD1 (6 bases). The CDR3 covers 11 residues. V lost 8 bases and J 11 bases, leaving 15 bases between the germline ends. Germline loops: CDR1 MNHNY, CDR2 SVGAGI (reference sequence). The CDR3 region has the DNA TGTGCCAGCGCGAAGGAGGGGGGTGCTTTCTTT. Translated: CASAKEGGAFF.

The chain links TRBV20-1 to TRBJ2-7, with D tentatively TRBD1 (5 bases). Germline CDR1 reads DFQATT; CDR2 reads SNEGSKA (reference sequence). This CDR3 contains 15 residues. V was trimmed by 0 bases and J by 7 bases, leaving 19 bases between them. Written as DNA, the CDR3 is TGCAGTGCTAGAGATCAGGGCTACGGCGAGCTGGAGCAGTACTTC. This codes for CSARDQGYGELEQYF.

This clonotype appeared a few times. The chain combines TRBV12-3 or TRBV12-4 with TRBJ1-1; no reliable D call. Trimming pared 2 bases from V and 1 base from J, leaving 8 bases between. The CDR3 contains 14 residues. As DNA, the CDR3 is TGTGCCAGCAGTTTAATGTCAGGGAACACTGAAGCTTTCTTT. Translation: CASSLMSGNTEAFF.

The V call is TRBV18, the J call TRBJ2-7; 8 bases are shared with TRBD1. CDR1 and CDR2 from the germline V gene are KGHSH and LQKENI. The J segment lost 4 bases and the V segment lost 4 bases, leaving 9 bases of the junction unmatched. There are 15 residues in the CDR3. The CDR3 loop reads CASSQETGVSYEQYF. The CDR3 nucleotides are TGTGCCAGCTCACAAGAGACAGGGGTTTCTTACGAGCAGTACTTC.

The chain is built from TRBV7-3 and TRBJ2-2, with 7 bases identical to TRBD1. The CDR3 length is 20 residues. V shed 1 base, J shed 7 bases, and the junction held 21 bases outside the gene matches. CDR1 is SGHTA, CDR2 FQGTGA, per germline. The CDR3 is CASSLKSSFPTDRAVGELFF. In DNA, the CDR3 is TGTGCCAGCAGCTTAAAGTCCTCATTCCCGACCGACAGGGCCGTCGGGGAGCTGTTTTTT.

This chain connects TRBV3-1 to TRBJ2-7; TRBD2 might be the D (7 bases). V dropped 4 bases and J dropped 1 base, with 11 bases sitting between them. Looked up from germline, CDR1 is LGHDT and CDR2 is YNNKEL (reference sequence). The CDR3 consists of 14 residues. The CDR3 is CASSPGGTSYEQYF. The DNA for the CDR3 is TGTGCCAGCAGCCCCGGGGGGACATCCTACGAGCAGTACTTC.

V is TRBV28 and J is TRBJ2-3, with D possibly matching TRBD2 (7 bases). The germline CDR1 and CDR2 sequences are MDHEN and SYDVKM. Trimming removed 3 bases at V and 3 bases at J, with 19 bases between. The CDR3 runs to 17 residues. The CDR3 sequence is CASSFGWGGKRTDTQYF. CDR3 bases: TGTGCCAGCAGTTTTGGGTGGGGGGGCAAGAGGACAGATACGCAGTATTTT. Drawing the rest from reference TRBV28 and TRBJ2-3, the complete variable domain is DVKVTQSSRYLVKRTGEKVFLECVQDMDHENMFWYRQDPGLGLRLIYFSYDVKMKEKGDIPEGYSVSREKKERFSLILESASTNQTSMYLCASSFGWGGKRTDTQYFGPGTRLTVL.

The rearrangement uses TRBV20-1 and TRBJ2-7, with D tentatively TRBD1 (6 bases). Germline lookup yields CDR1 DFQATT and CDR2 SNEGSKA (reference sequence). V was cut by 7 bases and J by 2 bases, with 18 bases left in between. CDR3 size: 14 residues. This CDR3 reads CSVAKTGETYEQYF. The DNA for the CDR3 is TGCAGTGTCGCTAAGACAGGTGAGACCTACGAGCAGTACTTC.

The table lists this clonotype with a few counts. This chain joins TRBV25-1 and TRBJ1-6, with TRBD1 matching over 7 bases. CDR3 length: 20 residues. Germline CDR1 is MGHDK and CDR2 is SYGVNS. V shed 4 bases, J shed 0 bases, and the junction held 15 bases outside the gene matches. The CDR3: CASSANPGQTISSYNSPLHF. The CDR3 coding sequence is TGTGCCAGCAGTGCAAATCCGGGACAGACGATAAGCTCCTATAATTCACCCCTCCACTTT. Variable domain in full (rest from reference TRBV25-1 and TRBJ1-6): EADIYQTPRYLVIGTGKKITLECSQTMGHDKMYWYQQDPGMELHLIHYSYGVNSTEKGDLSSESTVSRIRTEHFPLTLESARPSHTSQYLCASSANPGQTISSYNSPLHFGNGTRLTVT.

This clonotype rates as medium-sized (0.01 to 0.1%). CDR3 sequence: CASSSRQGEQYF. CDR3 nucleotide sequence: TGTGCCAGCAGCTCCCGACAGGGCGAGCAGTACTTC. The chain carries TRBV7-2 and TRBJ2-7; TRBD1 matches at 7 bases. CDR1 SGHTA and CDR2 FQGNSA come from the germline V gene. The CDR3 is 12 amino acids. Trimming at V came to 4 bases and at J to 6 bases, leaving 3 bases not matched to a gene.

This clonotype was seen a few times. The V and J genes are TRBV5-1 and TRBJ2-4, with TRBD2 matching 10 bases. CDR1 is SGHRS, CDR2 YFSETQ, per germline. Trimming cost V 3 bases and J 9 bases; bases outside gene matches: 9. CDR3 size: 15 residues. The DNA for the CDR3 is TGCGCCAGCAGCTCGGACAGCGGGGGGGCGGTCATTCAGTACTTC. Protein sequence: CASSSDSGGAVIQYF. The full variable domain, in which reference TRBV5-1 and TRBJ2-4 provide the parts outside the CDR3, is KAGVTQTPRYLIKTRGQQVTLSCSPISGHRSVSWYQQTPGQGLQFLFEYFSETQRNKGNFPGRFSGRQFSNSRSEMNVSTLELGDSALYLCASSSDSGGAVIQYFGAGTRLSVL.

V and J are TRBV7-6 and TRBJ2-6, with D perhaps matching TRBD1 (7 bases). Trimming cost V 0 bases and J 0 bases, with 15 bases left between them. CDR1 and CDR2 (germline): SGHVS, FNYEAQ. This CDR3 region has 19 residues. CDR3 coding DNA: TGTGCCAGCAGCTTAGCGCGGGACAGAACCACCTCTGGGGCCAACGTCCTGACTTTC. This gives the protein CASSLARDRTTSGANVLTF.